This TCR beta chain was profiled in a study of blood T cells in healthy people across ages. Overall study findings and caveats: Naive T cell percentage and TCR beta diversity correlated strongly.

Germline V gene sequence: CDR1 MDHEN, CDR2 SYDVKM. This CDR3 has 12 amino acids. Trimming removed 5 bases from V and 4 bases from J, with 6 bases in between. A sample-barcoded 5' primer and a J-beta primer mix were used in a second PCR of roughly 6 to 11 cycles. Each cDNA molecule received a tag from a template-switch adaptor that had 12 random nucleotides. TCRdb recomputed calls from the 5' RACE reads with MiXCR, one row per CDR3 protein. The repertoire holds about 1.5 million distinct CDR3 sequences, with roughly 43% as singletons. This clonotype was seen more than once but under ten times. Antigen specificity is unknown.

This chain connects TRBV28 to TRBJ1-3, with D hard to call. The receptor was isolated from a young woman in good health. Source material: blood. CDR3 region: CASSGLGNTIYF. The CDR3 DNA sequence: TGTGCCAGCAGTGGACTGGGAAACACCATATATTTT.